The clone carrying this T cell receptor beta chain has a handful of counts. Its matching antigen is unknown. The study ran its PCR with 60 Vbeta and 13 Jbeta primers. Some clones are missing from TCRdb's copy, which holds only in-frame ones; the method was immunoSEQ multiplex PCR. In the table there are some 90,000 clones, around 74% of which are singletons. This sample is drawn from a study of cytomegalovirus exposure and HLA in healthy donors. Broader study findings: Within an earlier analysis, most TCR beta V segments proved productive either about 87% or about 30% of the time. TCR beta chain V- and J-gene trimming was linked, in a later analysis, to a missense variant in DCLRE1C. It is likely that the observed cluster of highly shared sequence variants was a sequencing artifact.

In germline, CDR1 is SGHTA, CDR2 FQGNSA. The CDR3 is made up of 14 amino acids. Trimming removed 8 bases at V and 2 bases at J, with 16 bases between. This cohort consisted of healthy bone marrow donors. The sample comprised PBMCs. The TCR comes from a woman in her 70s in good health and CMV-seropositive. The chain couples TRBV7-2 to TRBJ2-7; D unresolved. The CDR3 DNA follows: TGTGCCAGCGGGCTCTATGGGCAGACCTACGAGCAGTACTTC. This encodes CASGLYGQTYEQYF.